The rows below give T cell receptor beta chains drawn from one sample of a study of OX40 agonist ivuxolimab in advanced cancers. Here immunoSEQ multiplex PCR was the method, and the copy in TCRdb shows in-frame clones only, minus some. The sample records 75,000 to 100,000 clones, around 80% being singletons. The sample in question was CD4+ or CD8+ T cells sorted from blood, obtained in a trial of the OX40 agonist ivuxolimab. The receptors stem from an adult with an advanced solid tumor such as melanoma, head and neck, liver or kidney cancer. Both conserved end residues are part of each CDR3. D genes are given only for firm matches. Clone size appears in some rows only: once, few, many, or a class for an expanded clone.

v_call: TRBV19; d_call: .; clone_size: .; j_call: TRBJ2-1; cdr3_nt: TGTGCCAGCCGACCTGGGGGGTACAATGAGCAGTTCTTC; cdr3_aa: CASRPGGYNEQFF
v_call: TRBV4-1; d_call: .; clone_size: .; j_call: TRBJ1-1; cdr3_nt: TGCGCCAGCAGCCAAGAGCCGGGTGGTGGGGCTGAAGCTTTCTTT; cdr3_aa: CASSQEPGGGAEAFF
v_call: TRBV7-9; d_call: .; clone_size: .; j_call: TRBJ1-3; cdr3_nt: TGTGCCAGCAGCTTGTTCTCTGGAAACACCATATATTTT; cdr3_aa: CASSLFSGNTIYF
v_call: TRBV6-5; d_call: .; clone_size: once; j_call: TRBJ1-5; cdr3_nt: TGTGCCAGCCGCCATCGTAATCAGCCCCAGCATTTT; cdr3_aa: CASRHRNQPQHF
v_call: TRBV2; d_call: TRBD1; clone_size: .; j_call: TRBJ1-5; cdr3_nt: TGTGCCAGCAGCGACAGGGGAGGAGAGCCCCAGCATTTT; cdr3_aa: CASSDRGGEPQHF
v_call: TRBV5-6; d_call: TRBD1; clone_size: .; j_call: TRBJ1-2; cdr3_nt: TGTGCCAGCAGCTTGGGGACAGGGTTCGGCTACACCTTC; cdr3_aa: CASSLGTGFGYTF
v_call: TRBV6-6; d_call: .; clone_size: few; j_call: TRBJ2-7; cdr3_nt: TGTGCCAGCAGTGCGGCGGAGGTCCCCTACGAGCAGTACTTC; cdr3_aa: CASSAAEVPYEQYF
v_call: TRBV2; d_call: TRBD1; clone_size: few; j_call: TRBJ2-7; cdr3_nt: TGTGCCAGCAGTGAAAAGGGGACAGACTACGAGCAGTACTTC; cdr3_aa: CASSEKGTDYEQYF
v_call: TRBV11-2; d_call: TRBD1; clone_size: .; j_call: TRBJ2-7; cdr3_nt: TGTGCCAGCAGCCCGGACGGGACAGGATTCTACGAGCAGTACTTC; cdr3_aa: CASSPDGTGFYEQYF
v_call: TRBV11-2; d_call: .; clone_size: once; j_call: TRBJ2-7; cdr3_nt: TGTGCCAGCAGCTTAGGCCCACAGGGTTACGAGCAGTACTTC; cdr3_aa: CASSLGPQGYEQYF
v_call: TRBV6-5; d_call: .; clone_size: .; j_call: TRBJ2-7; cdr3_nt: TGTGCCAGCAGTCAGCGGGCCCCCTACGAGCAGTACTTC; cdr3_aa: CASSQRAPYEQYF
v_call: TRBV7-6; d_call: .; clone_size: .; j_call: TRBJ2-1; cdr3_nt: TGTGCCAGCAGCTTAGGTGGCGGTCTAATTGGGAATGAGCAGTTCTTC; cdr3_aa: CASSLGGGLIGNEQFF
v_call: TRBV7-2; d_call: .; clone_size: .; j_call: TRBJ1-1; cdr3_nt: TGTGCCAGCAGCTTAGCAGGGGCGATCGAAGCTTTCTTT; cdr3_aa: CASSLAGAIEAFF
v_call: TRBV13; d_call: .; clone_size: .; j_call: TRBJ2-2; cdr3_nt: TGTGCCAGCAGGTTAAGCCGGGGGCGCACCACCGGGGAGCTGTTTTTT; cdr3_aa: CASRLSRGRTTGELFF